The clone carrying this T cell receptor beta chain was counted only a few times. The data were taken from a study of T cells in Graves' hyperthyroidism and ophthalmopathy. With V trimmed by 4 bases and J by 3 bases, 5 bases remained unmatched. The germline V gene encodes CDR1 SGHRS and CDR2 YFSETQ. CDR3 length: 14 residues. RNA transcripts yielded amplified TCR beta CDR3 regions. The HTBI primer set was used in a first-round RT-PCR of the TCR CDR3. TCRdb reanalysed the multiplex PCR reads using MiXCR and keeps one entry per CDR3 protein. The sample lists about 640,000 distinct CDR3 sequences, roughly 20% occurring once.

The sample comprised blood. This TCR was recovered from a man aged 25 to 40 with Graves' ophthalmopathy. The chain couples TRBV5-1 to TRBJ2-3; 7 bases match TRBD1. The CDR3 reads CASSIDRATDTQYF. The CDR3 DNA reads TGCGCCAGCAGCATAGACAGGGCTACAGATACGCAGTATTTT.